Shown below are 19 T cell receptor beta chains from a single sample sequenced in a study of vaccination effects on CD4 cells after COVID-19. No antigen has been identified for these receptors. Here immunoSEQ multiplex PCR was the method, and the copy in TCRdb shows in-frame clones only, minus some. Of under 55,000 clones listed, 65% to 80% are singletons. The authors isolated CD4+ T cells after about 10 days of culture. Participants got two doses of BNT162b2 or mRNA-1273 vaccine. Material: CD4+ T cells from PBMCs cultured without peptide, obtained after COVID-19 vaccination. These receptors were taken from a human donor who received a COVID-19 vaccine.

The chain recombines TRBV18 with TRBJ1-2, with 8 bases that match TRBD1. Trimming at V came to 3 bases and at J to 6 bases, leaving 9 bases not matched to a gene. The CDR3 is made up of 15 amino acids. Germline V lookup: CDR1 KGHSH, CDR2 LQKENI. In nucleotides, the CDR3 is TGTGCCAGCTCACCTGTGAGGACAGGGACGAATGGCTACACCTTC. This gives the protein CASSPVRTGTNGYTF.

This clone was counted only a few times. The chain uses TRBV10-3 and TRBJ1-3, with 9 bases fitting TRBD1. CDR1 is ENHRY, CDR2 SYGVKD, per germline. With V trimmed by 8 bases and J by 0 bases, 8 bases remained unmatched. The CDR3 runs to 16 residues. CDR3 DNA sequence: TGTGCCATCGGAGGGACAGGGCAGTTCTCTGGAAACACCATATATTTT. It specifies CAIGGTGQFSGNTIYF.

The V and J genes are TRBV3-1 (or the pseudogene TRBV3-2) and TRBJ1-1, with a weak D call TRBD1 (5 bases). The CDR3 runs to 16 residues. Germline V lookup: CDR1 LGHDT, CDR2 YNNKEL (reference sequence). Trimming took 1 base from V and 0 from J, leaving 12 bases between them. CDR3 amino acids: CASSQGTGLMNTEAFF. In DNA form, the CDR3 reads TGTGCCAGCAGCCAAGGGACGGGACTTATGAACACTGAAGCTTTCTTT.

CDR3: CASSFRDSSPNYGYTF. CDR3 DNA: TGTGCCAGCAGCTTCCGGGACAGCTCACCTAACTATGGCTACACCTTC. V is TRBV5-8 and J is TRBJ1-2, with TRBD1 matching 7 bases. This CDR3 has 16 amino acids. V lost 2 bases and J lost 0; bases outside the gene matches: 7. In germline, CDR1 is SGHTS, CDR2 YDEGEE. Full variable domain (missing parts from reference TRBV5-8 and TRBJ1-2): EAGVTQSPTHLIKTRGQQATLRCSPISGHTSVYWYQQALGLGLQFLLWYDEGEERNRGNFPPRFSGRQFPNYSSELNVNALELEDSALYLCASSFRDSSPNYGYTFGSGTRLTVV.

In its sample, this clone was seen a few times. The chain uses TRBV5-6 and TRBJ1-6; D gene uncertain. Germline CDR1 reads SGHDT; CDR2 reads YYEEEE. V was trimmed by 6 bases and J by 8 bases, leaving 15 bases between them. This CDR3 is 14 amino acids long. The CDR3 reads CASNLDGEDSPLHF. As DNA, the CDR3 is TGTGCCAGCAACCTCGATGGGGAGGATTCACCCCTCCACTTT. The full variable domain, with the rest looked up from reference TRBV5-6 and TRBJ1-6, is DAGVTQSPTHLIKTRGQQVTLRCSPKSGHDTVSWYQQALGQGPQFIFQYYEEEERQRGNFPDRFSGHQFPNYSSELNVNALLLGDSALYLCASNLDGEDSPLHFGNGTRLTVT.

The genes are TRBV19 and TRBJ2-5; 10 bases align to TRBD2. Germline loops: CDR1 LNHDA, CDR2 SQIVND (reference sequence). The length of the CDR3 is 16 residues. J gave up 2 bases and V 1 base, and 4 bases lay outside the gene matches. The CDR3 is CASSIVGGLAQETQYF. The CDR3 coding sequence is TGTGCCAGTAGTATAGTAGGGGGACTAGCGCAAGAGACCCAGTACTTC.

Only one count was recorded for this clone. This chain uses TRBV5-1 with TRBJ1-1; TRBD1 matches at 8 bases. The V gene end was trimmed by 3 bases and the J gene end by 4 bases; junction bases not matched to a gene: 8. Germline assignment: CDR1 SGHRS and CDR2 YFSETQ. This CDR3 is 15 amino acids long. The CDR3 coding sequence is TGCGCCAGCAGCTGGGAACAGGGGGTGAGCACTGAAGCTTTCTTT. It is translated as CASSWEQGVSTEAFF.

This chain connects TRBV5-1 to TRBJ1-3; D is perhaps TRBD1 (6 bases). Germline loops: CDR1 SGHRS, CDR2 YFSETQ. CDR3 length: 14 residues. V lost 6 bases and J lost 0, with 10 bases in between. The CDR3 loop is CASKDSFSGNTIYF. As DNA, the CDR3 is TGCGCCAGCAAGGACAGTTTCTCTGGAAACACCATATATTTT.

This chain connects TRBV12-3 or TRBV12-4 to TRBJ2-5; D call uncertain. Trimming shortened V by 3 bases and J by 4 bases, and 3 bases separated the two germline ends. The CDR3 has 11 residues. For the CDR3, the DNA is TGTGCCAGCAGTTTTTCAGAGACCCAGTACTTC. The encoded protein is CASSFSETQYF.

The V and J genes are TRBV19 and TRBJ1-2; D possibly corresponds to TRBD1 (6 bases). Germline CDR1 LNHDA, CDR2 SQIVND (reference sequence). The CDR3 loop spans 13 amino acids. Trimming pared 6 bases from V and 2 bases from J, leaving 10 bases between. The CDR3 here is CASSDRTNYGYTF. The CDR3 DNA reads TGTGCCAGTAGCGACAGGACCAACTATGGCTACACCTTC.

The chain is built from TRBV11-2 and TRBJ2-5; the D gene is possibly TRBD2 (6 bases). Germline CDR1 and CDR2: SGHAT and FQNNGV. Trimming pared 6 bases from V and 11 bases from J, leaving 22 bases between. The CDR3 consists of 14 residues. CDR3 DNA sequence: TGTGCCAGCAGTCTCCGAATCAAGGACGGAGGGCAGTACTTC. Its protein product is CASSLRIKDGGQYF.

The V and J genes are TRBV11-2 and TRBJ2-2; no clear D. Germline CDR1 and CDR2: SGHAT and FQNNGV. The CDR3 extends over 16 amino acids. Trimming took off 1 base at V and 1 base at J, with 10 bases between the two ends. This CDR3 is CASSLARFGNTGELFF. The CDR3 region has the DNA TGTGCCAGCAGCTTAGCCCGATTCGGGAACACCGGGGAGCTGTTTTTT.

This clone has only a few counts. The chain combines TRBV7-2 with TRBJ2-2; tentative D call: TRBD1 (5 bases). Germline V CDR1 and CDR2: SGHTA, FQGNSA. The CDR3 spans 17 residues. V lost 0 bases and J 0 bases, leaving 11 bases between the germline ends. CDR3 sequence reads: CASSLARAGTNTGELFF. CDR3 sequence (DNA): TGTGCCAGCAGCTTAGCGCGCGCAGGGACGAACACCGGGGAGCTGTTTTTT.

The chain links TRBV5-5 to TRBJ1-1; TRBD1 matches at 12 bases. The CDR3 is 16 residues long. Germline CDR1 is SGHKS and CDR2 is YYEKEE (reference sequence). J was trimmed by 5 bases and V by 3 bases; bases with no gene match: 8. CDR3 DNA sequence: TGTGCCAGCAGCTCCGGGACAGGGGGCTTGGGGACTGAAGCTTTCTTT. Protein product: CASSSGTGGLGTEAFF.

The chain combines TRBV6-6 with TRBJ2-2; weak D call: TRBD2 (6 bases). Trimming pared 8 bases from V and 4 bases from J, leaving 14 bases between. CDR3 size: 14 residues. Per the germline V gene, CDR1 is MNHNY and CDR2 is SVGAGI (reference sequence). The CDR3 coding sequence is TGTGCCAGCGGAGAGGCGGGGACCACCGGGGAGCTGTTTTTT. Protein sequence: CASGEAGTTGELFF.

This chain connects TRBV5-1 to TRBJ1-1; unclear D gene. Germline V gene data show CDR1 as SGHRS and CDR2 as YFSETQ. V was clipped by 0 bases and J by 8 bases, with 5 bases between them. The CDR3 is made up of 11 amino acids. The CDR3 nucleotides are TGCGCCAGCAGCTTGGAGACAGAAGCTTTCTTT. It codes for CASSLETEAFF.

This chain joins TRBV6-5 and TRBJ2-7, with a tentative D call TRBD1 (5 bases). The CDR3 sequence is 15 residues long. Germline CDR1 reads MNHEY; CDR2 reads SVGAGI. With 6 bases removed from V and 5 bases from J, the gap between germline ends came to 20 bases. CDR3 in amino acids: CASRSRVGHRNEQYF. CDR3 nucleotides: TGTGCCAGCAGGTCACGGGTGGGGCACCGTAACGAGCAGTACTTC.

The chain couples TRBV12-3 or TRBV12-4 to TRBJ1-5, with unresolved D. V lost 2 bases to trimming and J lost 7 bases, with 6 bases between them. CDR3 size: 12 residues. The CDR3 sequence: CASSLLGQPQHF. For the CDR3, the DNA is TGTGCCAGCAGTTTACTGGGGCAGCCCCAGCATTTT.

This clone is a singleton in its sample. This rearrangement joins TRBV9 to TRBJ2-5; the D is unclear. Germline V gene lookup returns CDR1 SGDLS and CDR2 YYNGEE. Trimming removed 0 bases at V and 0 bases at J, with 3 bases between. The CDR3 totals 13 residues. The CDR3 sequence is CASSVGDQETQYF. As DNA, the CDR3 is TGTGCCAGCAGCGTAGGGGACCAAGAGACCCAGTACTTC.